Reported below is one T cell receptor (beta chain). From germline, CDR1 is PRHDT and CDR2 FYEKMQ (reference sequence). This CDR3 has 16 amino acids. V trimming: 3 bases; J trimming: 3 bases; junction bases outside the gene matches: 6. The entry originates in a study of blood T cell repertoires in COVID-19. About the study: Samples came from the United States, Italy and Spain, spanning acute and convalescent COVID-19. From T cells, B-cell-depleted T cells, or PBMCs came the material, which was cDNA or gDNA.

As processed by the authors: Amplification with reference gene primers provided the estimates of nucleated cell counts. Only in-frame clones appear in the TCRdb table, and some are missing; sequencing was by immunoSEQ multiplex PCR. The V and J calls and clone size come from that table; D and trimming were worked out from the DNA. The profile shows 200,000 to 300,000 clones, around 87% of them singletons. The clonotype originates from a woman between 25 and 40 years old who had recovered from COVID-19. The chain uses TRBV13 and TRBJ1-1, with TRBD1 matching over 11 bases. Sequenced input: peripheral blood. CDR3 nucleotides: TGTGCCAGCAGCTTTACCCGGGGACAGGGGGACACTGAAGCTTTCTTT. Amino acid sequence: CASSFTRGQGDTEAFF.